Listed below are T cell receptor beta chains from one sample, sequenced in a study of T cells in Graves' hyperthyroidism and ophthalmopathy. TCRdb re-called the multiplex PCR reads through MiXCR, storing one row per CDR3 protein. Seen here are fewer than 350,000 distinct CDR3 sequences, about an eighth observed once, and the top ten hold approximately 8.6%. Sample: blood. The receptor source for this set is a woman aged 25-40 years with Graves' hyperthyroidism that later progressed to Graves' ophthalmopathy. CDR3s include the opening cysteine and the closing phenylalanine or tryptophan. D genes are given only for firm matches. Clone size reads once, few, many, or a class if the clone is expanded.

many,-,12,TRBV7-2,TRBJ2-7,TGTGCCAGCAGCTTAGCCGACTACGAGCAGTACTTC,CASSLADYEQYF
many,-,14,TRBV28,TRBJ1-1,TGTGCCAGCAGCAAGACCCGGGGGAACACTGAAGCTTTCTTT,CASSKTRGNTEAFF
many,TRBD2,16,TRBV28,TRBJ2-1,TGTGCCAGCAGTCCGTTGACTAGCGGGAAACACAATGAGCAGTTCTTC,CASSPLTSGKHNEQFF
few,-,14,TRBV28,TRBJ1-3,TGTGCCAGCACGGAGACGAGCTCTGGAAACACCATATATTTT,CASTETSSGNTIYF
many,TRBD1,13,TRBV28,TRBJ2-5,TGTGCCAGCAGAGGGACAGGGGGCAAGACCCAGTACTTC,CASRGTGGKTQYF
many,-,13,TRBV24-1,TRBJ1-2,TGTGCCACCAGTGATTTCGGAGAAACTGGCTACACCTTC,CATSDFGETGYTF
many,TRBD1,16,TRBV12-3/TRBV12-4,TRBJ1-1,TGTGCCAGCGACCCCGGGACAGGGCTGTCGAACACTGAAGCTTTCTTT,CASDPGTGLSNTEAFF
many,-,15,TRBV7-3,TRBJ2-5,TGTGCCAGCAGCCCCGGGATGGACTACACGGAGACCCAGTACTTC,CASSPGMDYTETQYF
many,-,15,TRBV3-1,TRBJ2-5,TGTGCCAGCAGCCTGGGGGGCTCGGTCCAAGAGACCCAGTACTTC,CASSLGGSVQETQYF
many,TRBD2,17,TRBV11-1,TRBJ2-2,TGTGCCAGCAGCTCGCCGTGGATTAGCGGGAGAGTCGGGGAGCTGTTTTTT,CASSSPWISGRVGELFF
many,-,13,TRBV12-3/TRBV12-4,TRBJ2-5,TGTGCCAGCAGTTTAGCTGCACTAGGGGCCCAGTACTTC,CASSLAALGAQYF
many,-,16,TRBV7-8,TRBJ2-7,TGTGCCAGCAGCCCCCCCCCCGACAAGGGAGACGGAGAGCAGTACTTC,CASSPPPDKGDGEQYF
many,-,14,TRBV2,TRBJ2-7,TGTGCCAGCAGTGAGTCAGGGCAGGGCTACGAGCAGTACTTC,CASSESGQGYEQYF